These T cell receptor beta chains were read from a single sample in a study of T cell repertoires in aging, cancer and after chemotherapy. TCRdb ran MiXCR on the multiplex PCR reads and lists one entry per CDR3 protein. The profile shows around 500 distinct CDR3 sequences, 35% to 40% of them singletons. Sequencing input: blood. These receptors were obtained from a human donor with a solid tumor. Both conserved end residues are part of each CDR3. D genes are given only for firm matches. Rows give clone size only sometimes, using once, few, many, or a class for an expanded clone.

J | size | V | D | CDR3 | DNA
TRBJ2-3 | few | TRBV20-1 | TRBD2 | CSAQPGLAGGSTDTQYF | TGCAGTGCTCAACCGGGACTAGCGGGGGGTAGTACAGATACGCAGTATTTT
TRBJ1-5 | hyperexpanded | TRBV30 | TRBD1 | CAWSVRQGLNQPQHF | TGTGCCTGGAGTGTAAGACAGGGTCTTAATCAGCCCCAGCATTTT
TRBJ2-7 | large | TRBV7-6 | . | CASSSRQTYEQYF | TGTGCCAGCAGCTCGCGACAGACCTACGAGCAGTACTTC
TRBJ2-7 | . | TRBV19 | . | CASSIDRPSYEQYF | TGTGCCAGTAGTATCGACAGGCCTTCCTACGAGCAGTACTTC
TRBJ1-2 | large | TRBV6-2/TRBV6-3 | . | CASSNGGGYTF | TGTGCCAGCAGTAACGGTGGAGGCTACACCTTC
TRBJ1-6 | . | TRBV14 | TRBD1 | CASSQVRTGGNSPLHF | TGTGCCAGCAGCCAAGTCCGGACAGGGGGGAATTCACCCCTCCACTTT
TRBJ1-2 | . | TRBV19 | . | CDSSLGQSNYGYTF | TGTGACAGTAGTCTCGGACAGTCTAACTATGGCTACACCTTC
TRBJ1-5 | large | TRBV7-2 | . | CASSFRPSGGSNQPQHF | TGTGCCAGCAGCTTCCGTCCCTCTGGGGGTAGCAATCAGCCCCAGCATTTT
TRBJ1-2 | large | TRBV6-5 | TRBD1 | CASSPGTGGIVGYTF | TGTGCCAGCAGTCCAGGGACAGGGGGAATCGTTGGCTACACCTTC
TRBJ1-6 | large | TRBV6-6 | TRBD1 | CASTHTGGRTPLHF | TGTGCCAGCACCCACACAGGGGGCAGGACACCCCTCCACTTT
TRBJ2-6 | once | TRBV7-9 | . | CASSTTLSGANVLTF | TGTGCCAGCAGCACCACCCTCTCTGGGGCCAACGTCCTGACTTTC
TRBJ2-1 | . | TRBV6-1 | TRBD2 | CASSEIRTSGHNEQFF | TGTGCCAGCAGTGAAATTAGGACTAGCGGCCACAATGAGCAGTTCTTC
TRBJ2-3 | large | TRBV7-2 | . | CASSLGYTDTQYF | TGTGCCAGCAGCTTAGGGTACACAGATACGCAGTATTTT
TRBJ1-2 | once | TRBV20-1 | . | CSARMGVGGYTF | TGCAGTGCTAGGATGGGGGTGGGTGGCTACACCTTC
TRBJ2-7 | large | TRBV12-3/TRBV12-4 | . | CASSQRRGAYEQYF | TGTGCCAGCAGCCAGCGCAGGGGAGCCTACGAGCAGTACTTC
TRBJ2-5 | . | TRBV19 | TRBD2 | CASIDNGRSETQYF | TGTGCCAGTATTGATAACGGGAGGTCAGAGACCCAGTACTTC
TRBJ1-6 | . | TRBV7-2 | TRBD1 | CASSFGQGGSPLHF | TGTGCCAGCAGCTTTGGACAGGGAGGTTCACCCCTCCACTTT
TRBJ2-5 | large | TRBV29-1 | TRBD2 | CSCGGRQETQYF | TGCAGTTGCGGCGGGAGGCAAGAGACCCAGTACTTC
TRBJ2-6 | . | TRBV4-3 | . | CASSQGGEGSWANVLTF | TGCGCCAGCAGCCAAGGAGGTGAAGGATCTTGGGCCAACGTCCTGACTTTC
TRBJ1-3 | large | TRBV6-1 | . | CASSLDPGSGNTIYF | TGTGCCAGCAGTCTAGATCCCGGCTCTGGAAACACCATATATTTT
TRBJ1-1 | few | TRBV10-3 | . | CAISESSSQPNTEAFF | TGTGCCATCAGTGAGTCGAGTTCGCAACCGAACACTGAAGCTTTCTTT
TRBJ2-2 | . | TRBV20-1 | TRBD2 | CSAPTSGTTGELFF | TGCAGTGCCCCGACTAGCGGGACGACCGGGGAGCTGTTTTTT